The present T cell receptor (beta chain) was sequenced within a study of blood T cell repertoires in COVID-19. Study details: Collection of acute and convalescent COVID-19 samples took place in the United States, Italy and Spain. Sample material is recorded as cDNA or gDNA derived from T cells, B-cell-depleted T cells, or PBMCs.

This clone has a single count. Original processing methods: Reference gene primer amplification gave nucleated cell count estimates. Data came from immunoSEQ multiplex PCR; TCRdb stores just in-frame clones and leaves some out. V, J and clone size derive from that table, while D and trimming were established from the DNA sequence. The sample includes about 120,000 clones, around 89% of them seen just once. The CDR3 length is 13 residues. Trimming pared 3 bases from V and 3 bases from J, leaving 8 bases between. Germline loops: CDR1 MDHEN, CDR2 SYDVKM. The chain carries TRBV28 and TRBJ1-1; the D gene is possibly TRBD1 (5 bases). Sequences were obtained from peripheral blood. The receptor was isolated from a human donor with acute or convalescent COVID-19. The donor label of this sample is uncertain. CDR3 loop: CASSLNRYTEAFF. CDR3 in DNA: TGTGCCAGCAGTTTGAACAGGTACACTGAAGCTTTCTTT.